Listed below are T cell receptor beta chains from one sample, sequenced in a study of cytomegalovirus exposure and HLA in healthy donors. Method: immunoSEQ multiplex PCR; TCRdb's copy keeps in-frame clones and lacks some. The repertoire holds 70,000 to 80,000 clones, with 82% as singletons. Sequencing was performed on PBMCs. These receptor sequences come from a man in his late teens or twenties in good health and CMV-seronegative. Each CDR3 is given with its conserved first and last residue. The D gene is left open where the match is weak. Clone size is given for some rows only: seen once, a few or many times, or a class if the clone is expanded.

clone_size | j_call | v_call | d_call | cdr3_aa | cdr3_nt
NA | TRBJ2-1 | TRBV19 | TRBD2 | CASSPGGSRSYNEQFF | TGTGCCAGTAGCCCCGGGGGGTCCCGCTCCTACAATGAGCAGTTCTTC
NA | TRBJ2-2 | TRBV6-4 | NA | CASSESSGNTGELFF | TGTGCCAGCAGTGAGAGTAGCGGGAACACCGGGGAGCTGTTTTTT
NA | TRBJ2-1 | TRBV6-1 | NA | CASEYNEQFF | TGTGCCAGCGAGTACAATGAGCAGTTCTTC
few | TRBJ2-2 | TRBV11-1 | NA | CASSLPRFEGVNTGELFF | TGTGCCAGCAGCTTACCCCGATTTGAGGGGGTTAACACCGGGGAGCTGTTTTTT
NA | TRBJ2-7 | TRBV19 | NA | CASSIAKRFEQYF | TGTGCCAGTAGTATAGCCAAGCGATTCGAGCAGTACTTC
NA | TRBJ2-1 | TRBV7-3 | NA | CASSSGAETENYNEQFF | TGTGCCAGCAGCTCAGGGGCCGAGACAGAGAATTACAATGAGCAGTTCTTC
NA | TRBJ1-5 | TRBV28 | TRBD1 | CASNRGGASNQPQHF | TGTGCCAGCAACAGGGGGGGGGCGAGCAATCAGCCCCAGCATTTT
NA | TRBJ1-3 | TRBV30 | NA | CAWSVSNTIYF | TGTGCCTGGAGTGTGAGTAACACCATATATTTT
NA | TRBJ2-7 | TRBV21-1 | NA | CASSKPYTDRGPTYEQYF | TGTGCCAGCAGCAAACCCTATACCGACAGGGGGCCAACCTACGAGCAGTACTTC
NA | TRBJ2-5 | TRBV5-6 | NA | CASSWSGGETQYF | TGTGCCAGCAGCTGGTCCGGGGGAGAGACCCAGTACTTC
NA | TRBJ2-2 | TRBV4-2 | TRBD1 | CASTPTNRQGWSGNTGELFF | TGTGCCAGCACCCCAACAAATAGACAGGGGTGGTCCGGAAACACCGGGGAGCTGTTTTTT
NA | TRBJ1-1 | TRBV9 | TRBD1 | CASSAGRGRTEAFF | TGTGCCAGCAGCGCGGGCAGGGGGAGGACTGAAGCTTTCTTT
NA | TRBJ2-3 | TRBV7-3 | TRBD2 | CASSLGSGGAYADTQYF | TGTGCCAGCAGCTTAGGGAGCGGGGGGGCTTACGCAGATACGCAGTATTTT
NA | TRBJ2-2 | TRBV4-3 | NA | CASSQDQNPGELFF | TGCGCCAGCAGCCAAGATCAGAACCCCGGGGAGCTGTTTTTT
NA | TRBJ2-1 | TRBV9 | NA | CASTAFGGPGNEQFF | TGTGCCAGCACCGCATTTGGGGGCCCGGGGAATGAGCAGTTCTTC
NA | TRBJ1-1 | TRBV2 | NA | CASRGAAKGVTEAFF | TGTGCCAGCAGGGGGGCGGCGAAAGGCGTCACTGAAGCTTTCTTT
NA | TRBJ1-6 | TRBV7-6 | NA | CASSLAGRNDSPLHF | TGTGCCAGCAGCTTAGCGGGCAGAAACGATTCACCCCTCCACTTT
NA | TRBJ2-6 | TRBV28 | TRBD1 | CASSYGQGAIGANVLTF | TGTGCCAGCAGCTATGGACAGGGAGCAATTGGGGCCAACGTCCTGACTTTC
NA | TRBJ1-2 | TRBV2 | NA | CASSEQEGRYYGYTF | TGTGCCAGCAGTGAACAAGAGGGTAGATACTATGGCTACACCTTC
few | TRBJ2-5 | TRBV6-4 | TRBD2 | CASSASGGHQETQYF | TGTGCCAGCAGTGCTAGCGGGGGCCACCAAGAGACCCAGTACTTC
NA | TRBJ1-2 | TRBV28 | TRBD1 | CASSLSDRVVYGYTF | TGTGCCAGCAGTTTATCCGACAGGGTGGTCTATGGCTACACCTTC
few | TRBJ2-7 | TRBV5-1 | TRBD1 | CASTLGQGIYEQYF | TGCGCCAGCACCCTCGGACAGGGGATCTACGAGCAGTACTTC
NA | TRBJ1-2 | TRBV6-5 | TRBD1 | CASSYRLTGGSGYTF | TGTGCCAGCAGTTACCGCCTGACAGGGGGTAGTGGCTACACCTTC
NA | TRBJ2-7 | TRBV7-2 | NA | CASSPQTGNYEQYF | TGTGCCAGCAGCCCACAGACAGGAAATTACGAGCAGTACTTC
NA | TRBJ2-7 | TRBV30 | NA | CAWRVFGEQYF | TGTGCCTGGAGGGTGTTCGGCGAGCAGTACTTC
NA | TRBJ2-3 | TRBV27 | TRBD1 | CASRNDRGPTDTQYF | TGTGCCAGCAGGAACGACAGGGGGCCAACAGATACGCAGTATTTT
NA | TRBJ2-7 | TRBV20-1 | NA | CSARRDYEQYF | TGCAGTGCTAGAAGAGACTACGAGCAGTACTTC
NA | TRBJ1-5 | TRBV7-9 | TRBD1 | CASSLIVGQGEQPQHF | TGTGCCAGCAGCCTGATAGTGGGACAGGGGGAACAGCCCCAGCATTTT
NA | TRBJ2-7 | TRBV30 | TRBD1 | CAWDKPGQRKLGSYEQYF | TGTGCCTGGGATAAACCGGGACAGCGCAAATTGGGTTCCTACGAGCAGTACTTC
NA | TRBJ1-3 | TRBV2 | TRBD1 | CASSYPRDRSSGNTIYF | TGTGCCAGCAGCTACCCCCGGGACAGGAGCTCTGGAAACACCATATATTTT
NA | TRBJ1-2 | TRBV29-1 | NA | CSVGSGENYGYTF | TGCAGCGTGGGGTCAGGGGAAAACTATGGCTACACCTTC
NA | TRBJ1-3 | TRBV9 | TRBD1 | CASSVRGTGNTIYF | TGTGCCAGCAGCGTCAGGGGGACTGGAAACACCATATATTTT
NA | TRBJ2-1 | TRBV19 | TRBD1 | CASSRDSTPYNEQFF | TGTGCCAGTAGCAGGGACAGCACTCCCTACAATGAGCAGTTCTTC
NA | TRBJ2-5 | TRBV18 | NA | CASSPLTSAREAQYF | TGTGCCAGCTCACCACTAACCAGCGCAAGAGAGGCCCAGTACTTC
NA | TRBJ2-2 | TRBV4-3 | TRBD1 | CASSLRPDRLGTGELFF | TGCGCCAGCAGCCTCAGACCGGACAGGCTGGGCACCGGGGAGCTGTTTTTT
few | TRBJ2-3 | TRBV9 | TRBD2 | CASSVGGGPLGDTQYF | TGTGCCAGCAGCGTAGGGGGAGGGCCATTGGGAGATACGCAGTATTTT
NA | TRBJ2-2 | TRBV7-9 | TRBD2 | CASSWGPSGGPEITGELFF | TGTGCCAGCAGCTGGGGCCCTAGCGGGGGGCCCGAAATCACCGGGGAGCTGTTTTTT
NA | TRBJ2-7 | TRBV30 | TRBD2 | CAWTSYSGGTPYEQYF | TGTGCCTGGACCAGTTACAGCGGGGGGACCCCCTACGAGCAGTACTTC
once | TRBJ2-7 | TRBV5-1 | TRBD1 | CASSTGQGFSYEQYF | TGCGCCAGCAGCACGGGACAGGGATTCTCCTACGAGCAGTACTTC
NA | TRBJ2-7 | TRBV6-1 | TRBD1 | CASSALGTGGYEQYF | TGTGCCAGCAGTGCACTCGGGACAGGCGGATACGAGCAGTACTTC
NA | TRBJ1-1 | TRBV25-1 | NA | CASRGWGGTEAFF | TGTGCCAGCAGGGGGTGGGGAGGCACTGAAGCTTTCTTT
NA | TRBJ2-7 | TRBV6-6 | TRBD1 | CASSKTDRGIWDEQYF | TGTGCCAGCAGTAAGACGGACAGGGGAATCTGGGATGAGCAGTACTTC
NA | TRBJ1-2 | TRBV5-4 | TRBD1 | CASSQTGGSRGYTF | TGTGCCAGCAGCCAGACAGGGGGATCTCGTGGCTACACCTTC
NA | TRBJ1-4 | TRBV30 | NA | CAWSVQANEKLFF | TGTGCCTGGAGTGTACAGGCGAATGAAAAACTGTTTTTT
NA | TRBJ1-2 | TRBV6-6 | TRBD1 | CASSWTGDYGYTF | TGTGCCAGCAGTTGGACAGGGGACTATGGCTACACCTTC
NA | TRBJ1-1 | TRBV29-1 | NA | CSVVVPGAHQAFF | TGCAGCGTTGTCGTCCCAGGGGCCCATCAAGCTTTCTTT
NA | TRBJ1-4 | TRBV7-8 | NA | CASSLQQTTNEKLFF | TGTGCCAGCAGCTTACAACAGACGACTAATGAAAAACTGTTTTTT
once | TRBJ1-1 | TRBV19 | TRBD1 | CASARGVAEAFF | TGTGCCAGTGCCAGGGGGGTTGCTGAAGCTTTCTTT
NA | TRBJ1-5 | TRBV11-2 | TRBD1 | CASSEGQGWVQPQHF | TGTGCCAGCAGCGAGGGACAGGGATGGGTACAGCCCCAGCATTTT
NA | TRBJ2-1 | TRBV7-2 | TRBD2 | CASSLGTSGTREQFF | TGTGCCAGCAGCTTAGGGACTAGCGGAACAAGGGAGCAGTTCTTC
NA | TRBJ2-6 | TRBV1 | NA | CTSSQVATGANVLTF | NA
NA | TRBJ2-6 | TRBV7-2 | TRBD2 | CARAPGLAGAGANVLTF | TGTGCCAGGGCCCCGGGACTAGCGGGCGCTGGGGCCAACGTCCTGACTTTC
NA | TRBJ2-2 | TRBV6-4 | NA | CASQSRASTGELFF | TGTGCCAGCCAGAGCAGGGCGTCCACCGGGGAGCTGTTTTTT
NA | TRBJ1-2 | TRBV7-3 | TRBD1 | CASSLGTVGGGYTF | TGTGCCAGCAGCTTAGGGACAGTTGGAGGTGGCTACACCTTC
NA | TRBJ2-1 | TRBV4-1 | NA | CASSGTAYNEQFF | TGCGCCAGCAGCGGGACTGCCTACAATGAGCAGTTCTTC
NA | TRBJ1-3 | TRBV28 | NA | CASSLGDIPFSGNTIYF | TGTGCCAGCAGTTTAGGGGACATTCCTTTCTCTGGAAACACCATATATTTT
NA | TRBJ1-1 | TRBV25-1 | NA | CASSESEVWGNTEAFF | TGTGCCAGCAGTGAATCGGAGGTTTGGGGGAACACTGAAGCTTTCTTT
NA | TRBJ2-7 | TRBV15 | NA | CATSGQSYEQYF | TGTGCCACCAGCGGACAGAGCTACGAGCAGTACTTC
NA | TRBJ2-3 | TRBV5-1 | TRBD2 | CASRPLAGADTQYF | TGCGCCAGCAGACCACTAGCGGGAGCAGATACGCAGTATTTT